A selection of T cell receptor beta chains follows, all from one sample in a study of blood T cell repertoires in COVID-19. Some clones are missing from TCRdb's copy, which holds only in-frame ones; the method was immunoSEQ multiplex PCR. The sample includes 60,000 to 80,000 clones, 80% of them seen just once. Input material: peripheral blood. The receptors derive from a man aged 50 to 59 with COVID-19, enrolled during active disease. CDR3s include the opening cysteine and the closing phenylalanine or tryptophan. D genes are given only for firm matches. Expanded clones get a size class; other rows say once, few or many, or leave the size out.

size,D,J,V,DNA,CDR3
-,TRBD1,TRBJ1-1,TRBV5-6,TGTGCCAGCAGCTGGGGACAGCTAGTGAACACTGAAGCTTTCTTT,CASSWGQLVNTEAFF
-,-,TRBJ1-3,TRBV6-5,TGTGCCAGCAGGCGCGGGGGCGCCGATGTTTCGGCCATATATTTT,CASRRGGADVSAIYF
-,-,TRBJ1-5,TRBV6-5,TGTGCCAGCAGTTACTCGAGTCGGCAGCCCCAGCATTTT,CASSYSSRQPQHF
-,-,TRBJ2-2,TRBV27,TGTGCCAGCAGTTTACGGCGGGGACACACCGGGGAGCTGTTTTTT,CASSLRRGHTGELFF
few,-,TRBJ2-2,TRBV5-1,TGCGCCAGCCGTGGGACACAGAACACCGGGGAGCTGTTTTTT,CASRGTQNTGELFF
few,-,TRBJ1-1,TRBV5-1,TGCGCCAGCAGCTTGGCCATTTTGGGTTCGGGCACTGAAGCTTTCTTT,CASSLAILGSGTEAFF
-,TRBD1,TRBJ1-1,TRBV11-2,TGTGCCAGCAGCTTAGGGCCGACAGGGCGGGACACTGAAGCTTTCTTT,CASSLGPTGRDTEAFF
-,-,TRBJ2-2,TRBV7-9,TGTGCCAGCAGCCCTTACACCGGGGAGCTGTTTTTT,CASSPYTGELFF
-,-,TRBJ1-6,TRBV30,TGTGCCTGGGCCCCCTCCCAGGGGAAATTTTATGGTTCACCCCTCCACTTT,CAWAPSQGKFYGSPLHF
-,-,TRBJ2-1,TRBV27,TGTGCCAGCAGTTCCGGGACATTCTATGAGCAGTTCTTC,CASSSGTFYEQFF
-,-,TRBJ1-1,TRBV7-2,TGTGCCAGCAGCTTAGTAGGGGGTGGGAACACTGAAGCTTTCTTT,CASSLVGGGNTEAFF
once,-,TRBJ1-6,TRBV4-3,TGCGCCAGCAGCCAAGATCCCCAGGGCGCGTATAATTCACCCCTCCACTTT,CASSQDPQGAYNSPLHF
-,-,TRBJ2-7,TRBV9,TGTGCCAGCAGCGCCCCGGGAAACCACGAGCAGTACTTC,CASSAPGNHEQYF
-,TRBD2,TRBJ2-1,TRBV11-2,TGTGCCAGCAGCTTAGGGCTAGCGGGATATGAGCAGTTCTTC,CASSLGLAGYEQFF
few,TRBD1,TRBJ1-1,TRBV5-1,TGCGCCAGCAGCCGGACGGGACAGTCGAACACTGAAGCTTTCTTT,CASSRTGQSNTEAFF
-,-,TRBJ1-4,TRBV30,TGTGCCTGGAGTGGCCAGGTAGAAGGTGAAAAACTGTTTTTT,CAWSGQVEGEKLFF
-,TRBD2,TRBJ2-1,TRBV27,TGTGCCAGCAGTCCACCGGGACTAGCGGCTGGGTGGCGGTTCTTC,CASSPPGLAAGWRFF
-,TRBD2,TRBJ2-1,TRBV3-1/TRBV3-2,TGTGCCAGCAGCCTTTCCGGGACTAGGGTACCCGGGTCCTACAATGAGCAGTTCTTC,CASSLSGTRVPGSYNEQFF
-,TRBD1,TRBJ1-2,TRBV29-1,TGCAGCGTTCCCGGACAGGGGGTGCATGGCTACACCTTC,CSVPGQGVHGYTF
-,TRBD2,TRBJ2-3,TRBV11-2,TGTGCCAGCAGCTTCACTAGCGGGAGGGCAGATACGCAGTATTTT,CASSFTSGRADTQYF
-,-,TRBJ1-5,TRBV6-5,TGTGCCAGCAGAGAGCGACGGGATCAGCCCCAGCATTTT,CASRERRDQPQHF
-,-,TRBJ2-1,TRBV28,TGTGCCAGCACTCAGCGACTAGAGCAGTTCTTC,CASTQRLEQFF
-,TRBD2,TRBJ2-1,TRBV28,TGTGCCAGCAGTGGGGGACTAGCGGGAGGGAGCTCCTACAATGAGCAGTTCTTC,CASSGGLAGGSSYNEQFF
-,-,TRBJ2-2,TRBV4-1,TGCGCCAGCAGCCAAGATCGGAGCGGCTCGAACACCGGGGAGCTGTTTTTT,CASSQDRSGSNTGELFF
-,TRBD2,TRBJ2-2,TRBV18,TGTGCCAGCTCACCACGGGGACTAGCGGGGACCGCGAACACCGGGGAGCTGTTTTTT,CASSPRGLAGTANTGELFF
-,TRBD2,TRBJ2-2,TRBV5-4,TGTGCCAGCAGCTTGGCGCTAGCGGGAGACCCCGGGGAGCTGTTTTTT,CASSLALAGDPGELFF
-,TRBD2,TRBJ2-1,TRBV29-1,TGCAGCGTTGAACTAGCGGGAAACTACAATGAGCAGTTCTTC,CSVELAGNYNEQFF
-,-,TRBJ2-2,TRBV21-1,TGTGCCAGCAGCAATACCCTGGAGGGAGGAACCGGGGAGCTGTTTTTT,CASSNTLEGGTGELFF
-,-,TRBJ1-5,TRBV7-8,TGTGCCAGCAGCTTACGCCGGGGGGATTTTCAGCCCCAGCATTTT,CASSLRRGDFQPQHF
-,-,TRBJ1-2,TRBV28,TGTGCCAGCAGTCGCCTCTCCGGCCCGGGGATCTATGGCTACACCTTC,CASSRLSGPGIYGYTF
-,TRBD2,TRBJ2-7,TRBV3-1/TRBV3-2,TGTGCCAGCAGCCAAATTGCTGGCGGGGGGGGCGAGCAGTACTTC,CASSQIAGGGGEQYF
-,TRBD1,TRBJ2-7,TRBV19,TGTGCCAGTAGTGCCGGGACAGGGATCCTCGAGCAGTACTTC,CASSAGTGILEQYF
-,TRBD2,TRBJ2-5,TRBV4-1,TGCGCCAGCAGCCAAGATAGGACTAGCGGGCCCCGGGAAACCCAGTACTTC,CASSQDRTSGPRETQYF
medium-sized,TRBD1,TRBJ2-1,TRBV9,TGTGCCAGCAGCCTAGAGGACAGGGAGGTCAGTGAGCAGTTCTTC,CASSLEDREVSEQFF
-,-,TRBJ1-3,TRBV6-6,TGTGCCAGCAGTTACTCGGGGAGGACCTCTGGAAACACCATATATTTT,CASSYSGRTSGNTIYF
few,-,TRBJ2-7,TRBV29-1,TGCAGCGTTGTGGGCCCTGAGCTTGCAGGCCTCAACTACGAGCAGTACTTC,CSVVGPELAGLNYEQYF
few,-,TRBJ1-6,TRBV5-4,TGTGCCAGCAGCTTGTCAAATAATTCACCCCTCCACTTT,CASSLSNNSPLHF
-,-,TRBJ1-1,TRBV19,TGTGCCAGTAGCGGACAGAGGAACACTGAAGCTTTCTTT,CASSGQRNTEAFF
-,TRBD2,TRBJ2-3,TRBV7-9,TGTGCCAGCAGGAAGCGGGACACAGATACGCAGTATTTT,CASRKRDTDTQYF
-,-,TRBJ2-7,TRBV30,TGTGCCTGGGGGGTCCCGGGGGTACGCAGCTACGAGCAGTACTTC,CAWGVPGVRSYEQYF
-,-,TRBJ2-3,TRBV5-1,TGCGCCAGCAGTGAGGGACACCTCGGCACAGATACGCAGTATTTT,CASSEGHLGTDTQYF
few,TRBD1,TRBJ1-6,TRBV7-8,TGTGCCAGCAGCTCACCGACAGGGGCTCATTCACCCCTCCACTTT,CASSSPTGAHSPLHF
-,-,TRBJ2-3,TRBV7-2,TGTGCCAGCAGCTTACGGGGACAAGTGTCAGATACGCAGTATTTT,CASSLRGQVSDTQYF
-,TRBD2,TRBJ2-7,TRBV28,TGTGCCAGCAGTTCGACTAGCGGGCCCACCGTGACCTACGAGCAGTACTTC,CASSSTSGPTVTYEQYF
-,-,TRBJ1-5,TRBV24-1,TGTGCCACCAGTGATTGGGACTCCCAGCCCCAGCATTTT,CATSDWDSQPQHF
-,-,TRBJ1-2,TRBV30,TGTGCCTGGAGTGTAAGAGTTCGCAGGGCCTATGGCTACACCTTC,CAWSVRVRRAYGYTF